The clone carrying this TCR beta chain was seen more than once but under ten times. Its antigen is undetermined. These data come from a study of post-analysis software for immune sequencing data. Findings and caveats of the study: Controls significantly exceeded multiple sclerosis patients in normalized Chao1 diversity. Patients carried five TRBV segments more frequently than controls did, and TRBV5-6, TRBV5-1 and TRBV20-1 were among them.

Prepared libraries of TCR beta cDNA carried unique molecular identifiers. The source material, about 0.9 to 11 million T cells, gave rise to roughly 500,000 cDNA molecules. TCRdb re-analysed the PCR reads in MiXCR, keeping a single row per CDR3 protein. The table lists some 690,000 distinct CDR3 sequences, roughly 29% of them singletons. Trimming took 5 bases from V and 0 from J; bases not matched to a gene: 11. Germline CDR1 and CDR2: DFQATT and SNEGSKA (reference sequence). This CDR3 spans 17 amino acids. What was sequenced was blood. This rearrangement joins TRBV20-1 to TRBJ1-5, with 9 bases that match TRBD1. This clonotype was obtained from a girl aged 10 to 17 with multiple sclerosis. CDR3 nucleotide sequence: TGCAGTGCTCGGGGACAGGGAATAAACTTTAGCAATCAGCCCCAGCATTTT. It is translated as CSARGQGINFSNQPQHF.